What follows are 30 T cell receptor beta chains derived from one specimen sequenced in a study of blood T cells in healthy people across ages. Primers used in a second PCR of about 7 to 12 cycles were a sample-barcoded 5' primer and a J-beta primer mix. TCRdb re-called the 5' RACE reads through MiXCR, storing one row per CDR3 protein. The sample has hundreds of thousands of distinct CDR3 sequences; roughly 64% are singletons. Sequencing was performed on blood. These TCRs come from a man aged 30 to 39 in good health.

This clonotype has a handful of counts. The chain joins TRBV20-1 to TRBJ2-7, with D uncertain. CDR3 length: 12 residues. Germline CDR1 DFQATT, CDR2 SNEGSKA (reference sequence). The CDR3 loop reads CSAMYPYGEQYF. The CDR3 DNA sequence: TGCAGCGCGATGTACCCCTATGGCGAGCAGTACTTC.

The J gene is TRBJ1-6, the V gene TRBV7-2, with D possibly being TRBD1 (6 bases). Germline V gives CDR1 SGHTA, CDR2 FQGNSA. The CDR3 extends over 15 amino acids. With 7 bases removed from V and 5 bases from J, the gap between germline ends came to 15 bases. As DNA, the CDR3 is TGTGCCAGCACCTCAAGGGGGAGGGATAATTCACCCCTCCACTTT. This encodes CASTSRGRDNSPLHF.

This clonotype was counted a few times. V is TRBV5-1 and J is TRBJ1-1, with D possibly TRBD1 on 5 matching bases. The germline gives CDR1 SGHRS, CDR2 YFSETQ. V lost 0 bases and J 5 bases, leaving 11 bases between the germline ends. The CDR3 covers 14 residues. The chain's CDR3 is CASSLAGGDTEAFF. The CDR3, as DNA: TGCGCCAGCAGCTTGGCAGGAGGGGATACTGAAGCTTTCTTT.

In this sample, this clonotype turned up a few times. The chain recombines TRBV7-9 with TRBJ2-7, with D maybe TRBD1 (5 bases). Between the trimmed V and J ends, which lost 3 bases and 4 bases, there was a span of 16 bases. Germline CDR1 SEHNR, CDR2 FQNEAQ (reference sequence). This CDR3 has 15 residues. For the CDR3, the DNA is TGTGCCAGCAGCTTGGGGCAGGGTTCTCGTTACGAGCAGTACTTC. Translation: CASSLGQGSRYEQYF.

The V call is TRBV15, the J call TRBJ1-5; D unclear. Per the germline V gene, CDR1 is LNHNV and CDR2 is YYDKDF (reference sequence). The CDR3 runs to 16 residues. Trimming left V 6 bases short and J 4 bases short, with 19 bases between. CDR3 protein: CATRGHGNPANQPQHF. CDR3 DNA sequence: TGTGCCACCAGGGGTCACGGAAACCCCGCTAATCAGCCCCAGCATTTT.

The rearrangement joins TRBV7-9 to TRBJ1-2, with 7 bases matching TRBD1. V lost 4 bases, J lost 12 bases, and 5 bases stayed unmatched. The germline gives CDR1 SEHNR, CDR2 FQNEAQ (reference sequence). This CDR3 comprises 11 residues. The CDR3 loop reads CASSSRQGHTF. The CDR3 region has the DNA TGTGCCAGCAGCTCCCGACAGGGTCACACCTTC. The full variable domain, its missing parts supplied by reference TRBV7-9 and TRBJ1-2, is DTGVSQNPRHKITKRGQNVTFRCDPISEHNRLYWYRQTLGQGPEFLTYFQNEAQLEKSRLLSDRFSAERPKGSFSTLEIQRTEQGDSAMYLCASSSRQGHTFGSGTRLTVV.

The V gene is TRBV20-1, the J gene TRBJ2-7; possibly TRBD1 for D (6 bases). Germline assignment: CDR1 DFQATT and CDR2 SNEGSKA (reference sequence). Trimming left V 6 bases short and J 0 bases short, with 12 bases between. The CDR3 covers 13 residues. The CDR3 DNA reads as TGCAGTGCCCTGGTAGGGGGCTCCTACGAGCAGTACTTC. Translated: CSALVGGSYEQYF.

The chain employs TRBV27 and TRBJ2-4, with D possibly TRBD2 on 5 matching bases. Gene TRBJ2-7 matches the end of the DNA better, so the J call may be wrong. Germline CDR1 reads MNHEY; CDR2 reads SMNVEV (reference sequence). The CDR3 totals 13 residues. The CDR3 DNA follows: TGTGCCAGCAGTTTGTTCGGGGTCGGCGAGCAGTACTTC. It is translated as CASSLFGVGEQYF.

The genes are TRBV9 and TRBJ2-5; D tentatively reads TRBD1 or TRBD2 (5 bases each). The CDR3 consists of 15 residues. V was cut by 4 bases and J by 5 bases, with 18 bases left in between. The germline gives CDR1 SGDLS, CDR2 YYNGEE. DNA of the CDR3: TGTGCCAGCAGCATGACCTTAAGAGGGGTTGAGACCCAGTACTTC. Protein sequence: CASSMTLRGVETQYF. The full variable domain, completed using reference TRBV9 and TRBJ2-5, is DSGVTQTPKHLITATGQRVTLRCSPRSGDLSVYWYQQSLDQGLQFLIQYYNGEERAKGNILERFSAQQFPDLHSELNLSSLELGDSALYFCASSMTLRGVETQYFGPGTRLLVL.

The rearrangement uses TRBV6-6 and TRBJ2-4; no definite D call. The assigned J gene may be wrong: the sequence end matches TRBJ2-7 better. In germline, CDR1 is MNHNY, CDR2 SVGAGI (reference sequence). The CDR3 runs to 13 residues. As DNA, the CDR3 is TGTGCCAGTCGAACTGGATGGGAAAACGAGCAGTACTTC. Its translation is CASRTGWENEQYF.

V is TRBV7-8 and J is TRBJ2-1; 9 positions match TRBD2. V lost 4 bases and J lost 4; bases outside the gene matches: 8. Germline CDR1 reads SGHVS; CDR2 reads FQNEAQ. This CDR3 has 16 amino acids. The CDR3 loop reads CASSSRRLAGYNEQFF. CDR3 nucleotide sequence: TGTGCCAGCAGCTCTCGGCGGCTAGCGGGGTACAATGAGCAGTTCTTC.

Concerning this clonotype itself: This may be a read error: a much more frequent sequence differs by one nucleotide. V is TRBV9 and J is TRBJ2-1; 12 bases agree with TRBD2. The germline V gene has CDR1 SGDLS and CDR2 YYNGEE. The CDR3 has 15 amino acids. In DNA, the CDR3 is TGTGCCCGCAGCGCTCGACTAGCGGGAGAGGGTGAGCAGTTCTTC. Amino acids: CARSARLAGEGEQFF.

This clonotype was detected only a few times. The chain's CDR3 is CAISQTSRHYEQYF. CDR3 nucleotides: TGTGCCATCAGCCAGACTAGCAGACACTACGAGCAGTACTTC. The genes are TRBV10-3 and TRBJ2-7, with 7 bases aligning to TRBD2. The J segment lost 3 bases and the V segment lost 6 bases, leaving 8 bases of the junction unmatched. Germline V gives CDR1 ENHRY, CDR2 SYGVKD. This CDR3 is 14 amino acids long.

The CDR3 protein is CASSLKGAYEQYF. Here the CDR3 DNA reads TGTGCCAGCAGTTTAAAAGGGGCCTACGAGCAGTACTTC. V usage is TRBV28 and J usage is TRBJ2-7; tentatively, D is TRBD1 (5 bases). The germline CDR1 and CDR2 sequences are MDHEN and SYDVKM. The CDR3 runs 13 residues. Trimming took 2 bases from V and 2 from J, leaving 7 bases between them.

On this clonotype itself: One junction end does not reproduce the germline sequence, and a read error may be involved. This chain connects TRBV3-1 to TRBJ2-2; D perhaps matches TRBD2 (6 bases). The CDR3 has 15 residues. Germline values: CDR1 LGHDT, CDR2 YNNKEL (reference sequence). In nucleotides, the CDR3 is TGTGCCAGCAGCCAAGGGCAGTGGGGCACCGGGGGGCTGTTTTTT. Protein: CASSQGQWGTGGLFF.

V usage is TRBV7-2 and J usage is TRBJ2-7; 10 bases match TRBD1. CDR3 length: 15 residues. The trim removed 5 bases at V and 2 bases at J, leaving 6 bases unmatched. In germline, CDR1 is SGHTA, CDR2 FQGNSA. The CDR3 region has the DNA TGTGCCAGCAGCCACGGGACAGGGGCAGCCTACGAGCAGTACTTC. It translates to CASSHGTGAAYEQYF.

The chain couples TRBV18 to TRBJ2-5, with a weak D call TRBD1 (5 bases). The J call may not be correct, given that the DNA end is closer to TRBJ2-7. The CDR3 sequence is 14 residues long. CDR1 KGHSH and CDR2 LQKENI come from the germline V gene. The CDR3 loop is CASSPGNQGSEQYF. The CDR3 coding sequence is TGTGCCAGCTCACCAGGAAATCAGGGATCCGAGCAGTACTTC.

This clonotype was seen a few times. V gene TRBV9 combines with J gene TRBJ1-2; 7 bases match TRBD1. CDR3 size: 17 residues. Germline V gene data show CDR1 as SGDLS and CDR2 as YYNGEE. V lost 5 bases and J lost 1; bases outside the gene matches: 14. This CDR3 is CASSSQGREGLNYGYTF. Written as DNA, the CDR3 is TGTGCCAGCAGTTCACAGGGGCGCGAAGGGCTTAACTATGGCTACACCTTC.

This clonotype was seen a handful of times. The chain combines TRBV9 with TRBJ2-7; D uncertain. CDR1 SGDLS and CDR2 YYNGEE come from the germline V gene. The CDR3 length is 13 residues. V lost 0 bases and J 6 bases, leaving 10 bases between the germline ends. Here the CDR3 reads CASSVVGTSEQYF. CDR3 DNA: TGTGCCAGCAGCGTAGTGGGAACCTCCGAGCAGTACTTC.

V and J are TRBV27 and TRBJ1-6; 7 bases match TRBD1. The CDR3 is 14 amino acids. Germline loops: CDR1 MNHEY, CDR2 SMNVEV (reference sequence). V trimming: 8 bases; J trimming: 8 bases; junction bases outside the gene matches: 9. The CDR3: CASRSRDSHSPLHF. In nucleotides, the CDR3 is TGTGCCAGCCGTAGCCGGGACAGCCATTCACCCCTCCACTTT.

The J gene is TRBJ1-2, the V gene TRBV27; possible D gene TRBD1, 6 bases. CDR1 and CDR2 (germline): MNHEY, SMNVEV (reference sequence). V lost 5 bases, J lost 5 bases, and 15 bases lay in between. The CDR3 has 14 amino acids. The CDR3 DNA is TGTGCCAGCAGTCCAAGATACCAGGGGTATGGCTACACCTTC. Translating it yields CASSPRYQGYGYTF.

A note on this clonotype: A read error may produce the germline difference seen at one junction end. The rearrangement uses TRBV10-3 and TRBJ2-1; TRBD1 agrees at 8 bases. The CDR3 is made up of 14 amino acids. Germline V CDR1 and CDR2: ENHRY, SYGVKD. The CDR3: CAIGESGGGNEQFF. In DNA form, the CDR3 reads TGTGCCATCGGTGAGTCAGGGGGCGGGAATGAGCAGTTCTTC.

The rearrangement joins TRBV27 to TRBJ2-3, with a tentative D call TRBD2 (6 bases). Trimming cost V 6 bases and J 0 bases, with 13 bases left between them. The CDR3 spans 15 residues. Germline values: CDR1 MNHEY, CDR2 SMNVEV (reference sequence). The CDR3 coding sequence is TGTGCCAGCAGCCGCGGGAACCCTAGCACAGATACGCAGTATTTT. This sequence encodes CASSRGNPSTDTQYF.

DNA for the CDR3: TGCAGTGCTAGGGCTCAGGGGAGGAGGACTGAAGCTTTCTTT. It specifies CSARAQGRRTEAFF. The chain carries TRBV20-1 and TRBJ1-1; tentative D call: TRBD1 (6 bases). The V end was cut by 3 bases, the J end by 5 bases, with 16 bases between. CDR1 and CDR2 (germline): DFQATT, SNEGSKA (reference sequence). CDR3 length equals 14 residues.

A single count supports this clonotype. The rearrangement joins TRBV12-3 or TRBV12-4 to TRBJ2-1; tentatively, D is TRBD2 (5 bases). V was cut by 8 bases and J by 2 bases, with 16 bases left in between. This CDR3 contains 15 residues. The CDR3 is CASVDTGFTYNEQFF. CDR3 sequence (DNA): TGTGCCAGCGTAGACACGGGGTTCACCTACAATGAGCAGTTCTTC.

The chain links TRBV27 to TRBJ2-7; tentative D call: TRBD2 (6 bases). From germline, CDR1 is MNHEY and CDR2 SMNVEV (reference sequence). V lost 3 bases to trimming and J lost 2 bases, with 11 bases between them. This CDR3 contains 14 residues. CDR3 residues: CASSFWGRTYEQYF. The CDR3 bases are TGTGCCAGCAGTTTTTGGGGGAGGACCTACGAGCAGTACTTC.

The chain has TRBV4-2 and TRBJ2-3; 11 bases match TRBD2. Germline CDR1 reads LGHNA; CDR2 reads YNFKEQ. The CDR3 length is 18 residues. Unmatched junction bases numbered 11, after V lost 4 bases and J lost 2 bases. The CDR3 sequence is CASSPVLAGGPSTDTQYF. CDR3 in DNA: TGTGCCAGCAGCCCCGTCCTAGCGGGGGGACCTTCCACAGATACGCAGTATTTT.

For the CDR3, the DNA is TGTGCCAGCAACACCGGACTAGCGGGAGAGCAGTTCTTC. It translates to CASNTGLAGEQFF. V usage is TRBV3-1 and J usage is TRBJ2-1, with 12 bases identical to TRBD2. The CDR3 loop spans 13 amino acids. V was pared by 7 bases and J by 10 bases, with 5 bases of the junction left unmatched. The germline gives CDR1 LGHDT, CDR2 YNNKEL (reference sequence).

In its sample, this clonotype was seen a few times. An end of the junction does not agree with germline; a read error may underlie this. This rearrangement joins TRBV3-1 to TRBJ1-2; no reliable D call. CDR1 is LGHDT and CDR2 is YNNKEL in the germline V gene (reference sequence). The length of the CDR3 is 13 residues. CDR3 DNA: TGTGCCAGCAGCCAAGACGAAATCTATGGCCACACCTTC. Translating gives CASSQDEIYGHTF.

The V gene is TRBV4-3, the J gene TRBJ2-4, with D unresolved. Near its end, the DNA agrees better with TRBJ2-5, so the J call may be wrong. The CDR3 is made up of 15 amino acids. Germline CDR1 LGHNA, CDR2 YSLEER. The CDR3 sequence: CASSQDVVAPETQYF. CDR3 coding DNA: TGCGCCAGCAGCCAAGACGTCGTTGCTCCAGAGACCCAGTACTTC.